Ten or more counts support the clone carrying this T cell receptor (beta chain). Its antigen is unknown. This record comes from a study of T cell repertoires in cytomegalovirus infection. The study, taken as a whole, reports: Identification of carriers of CMV plus the relevant HLA was performed using cumulative public TCR beta family frequency.

TCRdb recomputed calls from the reads with MiXCR, one row per CDR3 protein. In the table there are fewer than 850,000 distinct CDR3 sequences, just under 30% of which are singletons. This CDR3 region has 14 residues. Trimming removed 3 bases at V and 1 base at J, with 6 bases between. In germline, CDR1 is SGHVS, CDR2 FQNEAQ. The sample was cultured CD8+ T cells from PBMCs, taken from culture after CMV antigen stimulation. The clonotype comes from a human donor in good health (CMV status not recorded). Some clones in this sample may be carry-over from other donors' samples. The chain is built from TRBV7-8 and TRBJ2-2; D is ambiguous. CDR3 DNA: TGTGCCAGCAGCTTCTACGGGAACACCGGGGAGCTGTTTTTT. This encodes CASSFYGNTGELFF.